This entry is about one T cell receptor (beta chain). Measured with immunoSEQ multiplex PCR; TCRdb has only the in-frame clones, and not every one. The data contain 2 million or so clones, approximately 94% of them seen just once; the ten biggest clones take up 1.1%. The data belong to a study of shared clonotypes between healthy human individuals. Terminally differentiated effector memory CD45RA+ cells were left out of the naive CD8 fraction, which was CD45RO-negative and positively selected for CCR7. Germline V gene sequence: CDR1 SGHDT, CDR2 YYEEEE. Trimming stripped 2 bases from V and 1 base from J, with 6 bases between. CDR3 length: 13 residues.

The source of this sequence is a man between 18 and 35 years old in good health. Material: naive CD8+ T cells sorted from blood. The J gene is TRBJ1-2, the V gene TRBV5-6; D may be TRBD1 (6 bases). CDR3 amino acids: CASSFRGNYGYTF. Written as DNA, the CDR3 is TGTGCCAGCAGCTTCAGGGGTAACTATGGCTACACCTTC. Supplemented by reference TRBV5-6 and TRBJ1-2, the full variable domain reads DAGVTQSPTHLIKTRGQQVTLRCSPKSGHDTVSWYQQALGQGPQFIFQYYEEEERQRGNFPDRFSGHQFPNYSSELNVNALLLGDSALYLCASSFRGNYGYTFGSGTRLTVV.